The 13 T cell receptor beta chains presented below share a single source sample, sequenced in a study of cytomegalovirus exposure and HLA in healthy donors (dated by TCRdb to 2017 to 2019). Receptor libraries were prepared by the immunoSEQ multiplex PCR assay. For the multiplex PCR, a mixture combining 60 forward primers for TCR Vbeta segments and 13 reverse primers for TCR Jbeta segments was used. Entries here come from immuneACCESS through TCRdb and include only in-frame sequences with V and J called. Some clones fail to appear in such tables; in the studies checked, an unresolved V gene covers under half of the shortfall, and the cause of the remainder is unknown. The sample table lists approximately 210,000 clones, about four fifths of them with a count of one. Together, the top ten hold about 10% of the sample. Source material: PBMCs. The receptors here all came from a woman aged 45-60 years in good health and CMV-seropositive.

This clone appeared many times. V gene TRBV4-3 combines with J gene TRBJ1-2, with 8 bases identical to TRBD1. V gave up 1 base and J gave up 5 bases; unmatched junction bases: 0. The germline V gene has CDR1 LGHNA and CDR2 YSLEER. CDR3 size: 13 residues. The CDR3 DNA follows: TGCGCCAGCAGCCAAGGGACAGGGTATGGCTACACCTTC. Its translation is CASSQGTGYGYTF.

This chain uses TRBV30 with TRBJ2-7; 13 bases match TRBD2. Trimming cost V 2 bases and J 5 bases; bases outside gene matches: 6. Germline assignment: CDR1 GTSNPN and CDR2 SVGIG (reference sequence). The CDR3 sequence is 15 residues long. In DNA form, the CDR3 reads TGTGCCTGGAGTCCCGGACTAGCGGGGGCTAACGAGCAGTACTTC. It codes for CAWSPGLAGANEQYF.

This sequence joins TRBV12-5 and TRBJ2-1; D ambiguous. With 0 bases removed from V and 9 bases from J, the gap between germline ends came to 9 bases. This CDR3 is 13 amino acids long. Germline CDR1 reads LGHNT; CDR2 reads FRNRAP. CDR3 region: CASGLVAWSEQFF. The CDR3 DNA reads TGTGCTAGTGGTTTGGTAGCGTGGAGTGAGCAGTTCTTC.

This clone was picked up one time. The chain recombines TRBV4-1 with TRBJ1-5; 7 positions match TRBD1. This CDR3 has 18 residues. Germline V gives CDR1 MGHRA, CDR2 YSYEKL. The V gene end was trimmed by 0 bases and the J gene end by 6 bases; junction bases not matched to a gene: 14. This chain's CDR3 is CASSQDTGTEDVGQPQHF. As DNA, the CDR3 is TGCGCCAGCAGCCAAGATACCGGGACAGAAGACGTTGGTCAGCCCCAGCATTTT.

This clone is a singleton in its sample. Other DNA sequences of this sample code for an identical CDR3. The rearrangement uses TRBV27 and TRBJ1-1; a possible D gene is TRBD1 (5 bases). This CDR3 has 15 amino acids. From germline, CDR1 is MNHEY and CDR2 SMNVEV (reference sequence). Trimming shortened V by 0 bases and J by 5 bases, and 13 bases separated the two germline ends. CDR3 nucleotide sequence: TGTGCCAGCAGTTTATCGTGGGGGGGTAGGACTGAAGCTTTCTTT. Its translation is CASSLSWGGRTEAFF.

The chain recombines TRBV5-6 with TRBJ1-2, with D unresolved. The CDR3 spans 15 residues. Germline lookup yields CDR1 SGHDT and CDR2 YYEEEE. V dropped 0 bases and J dropped 7 bases, with 16 bases sitting between them. The DNA of the CDR3 is TGTGCCAGCAGCTTGGCAATCGTTACAACCCGTGGCTACACCTTC. Its protein product is CASSLAIVTTRGYTF. The variable domain in full, with the rest retrieved from reference TRBV5-6 and TRBJ1-2, is DAGVTQSPTHLIKTRGQQVTLRCSPKSGHDTVSWYQQALGQGPQFIFQYYEEEERQRGNFPDRFSGHQFPNYSSELNVNALLLGDSALYLCASSLAIVTTRGYTFGSGTRLTVV.

The rearrangement uses TRBV19 and TRBJ2-2, with TRBD2 identical over 9 bases. Germline loops: CDR1 LNHDA, CDR2 SQIVND (reference sequence). The CDR3 contains 16 residues. The V segment lost 3 bases and the J segment 6 bases; nucleotides outside the gene matches: 8. The CDR3 DNA follows: TGTGCCAGTAGTATTTTCCGCGGGGGGGTATCCGGGGAGCTGTTTTTT. Translated: CASSIFRGGVSGELFF. Complete variable domain (other parts from reference TRBV19 and TRBJ2-2): DGGITQSPKYLFRKEGQNVTLSCEQNLNHDAMYWYRQDPGQGLRLIYYSQIVNDFQKGDIAEGYSVSREKKESFPLTVTSAQKNPTAFYLCASSIFRGGVSGELFFGEGSRLTVL.

V and J are TRBV21-1 and TRBJ2-7; TRBD2, the table's D call, lacks a check against the DNA. TRBV21-1 corresponds to a pseudogene. The CDR3 consists of 16 residues. The CDR3 DNA is TGTGCCAGCAGCACCTTATCCGGGACTAGAGTAAGCGAGCAGTACTTC. Encoded protein: CASSTLSGTRVSEQYF.

This clone was picked up one time. This chain uses TRBV6-5 with TRBJ1-2; possible D gene TRBD1, 5 bases. CDR3 size: 15 residues. V was trimmed by 0 bases and J by 8 bases, leaving 16 bases between them. Per germline, CDR1 MNHEY and CDR2 SVGAGI. CDR3 sequence: CASSYSRGTGLGYTF. CDR3 sequence (DNA): TGTGCCAGCAGTTACTCGCGCGGGACGGGGTTAGGCTACACCTTC.

The V and J genes are TRBV30 and TRBJ1-1; a possible D gene is TRBD1 (6 bases). Germline CDR1 reads GTSNPN; CDR2 reads SVGIG (reference sequence). CDR3 size: 13 residues. Trimming cost V 4 bases and J 1 base, with 10 bases left between them. The CDR3 spells CAWTGVTNTEAFF. CDR3 in DNA: TGTGCCTGGACAGGGGTAACGAACACTGAAGCTTTCTTT. Full variable domain (outside the CDR3, taken from reference TRBV30 and TRBJ1-1): SQTIHQWPATLVQPVGSPLSLECTVEGTSNPNLYWYRQAAGRGLQLLFYSVGIGQISSEVPQNLSASRPQDRQFILSSKKLLLSDSGFYLCAWTGVTNTEAFFGQGTRLTVV.

The sample holds one count of this clone. The CDR3: CASSVVGGEAFF. For the CDR3, the DNA is TGTGCCAGCAGCGTAGTTGGAGGGGAAGCTTTCTTT. The chain uses TRBV9 and TRBJ1-1; no definite D call. The CDR3 totals 12 residues. CDR1 is SGDLS, CDR2 YYNGEE, per germline. The ends were cut back, 0 bases at V and 8 bases at J, with 8 bases in the middle.

This clone showed up just a few times. This chain joins TRBV7-2 and TRBJ2-5; TRBD2 might be the D (5 bases). This CDR3 has 12 residues. Germline loops: CDR1 SGHTA, CDR2 FQGNSA. Trimming shortened V by 2 bases and J by 5 bases, and 6 bases separated the two germline ends. CDR3 residues: CASSLKRETQYF. The CDR3 DNA reads TGTGCCAGCAGCTTAAAGCGGGAGACCCAGTACTTC.

V and J are TRBV27 and TRBJ1-4; 9 nucleotides match TRBD1. Germline V gives CDR1 MNHEY, CDR2 SMNVEV (reference sequence). The CDR3 length is 13 residues. Unmatched junction bases numbered 3, after V lost 6 bases and J lost 7 bases. CDR3 nucleotides: TGTGCCAGCAGCTTGGACAGGGGTGAAAAACTGTTTTTT. This encodes CASSLDRGEKLFF.